One and the same sample provided the 2 T cell receptor beta chains below, sequenced in a study of PD-1 blockade in classical Hodgkin lymphoma (dated by TCRdb to 2020 to 2022). This specimen's time point label, interpreted: cycle 1 day 1 (C1D1), immediately before nivolumab initiation. All trial patients had relapsed after autologous stem cell transplantation, with cohorts A, B and C differing in prior brentuximab vedotin exposure. Library preparation employed the immunoSEQ multiplex PCR assay. The clones in this table, taken by TCRdb from immuneACCESS, are in-frame only. Not every clone is retained; where verified, under half of the shortfall comes from an unresolved V gene, and the cause of the rest is unknown. The sample data list about 9,900 clones, and about 93% of these were observed just once. The ten largest clones represent around 14% of the sample. The sequencing here drew on peripheral blood mononuclear cells (PBMCs), taken at baseline. The receptors here all came from a human donor with classical Hodgkin lymphoma.

This rearrangement joins TRBV19 to TRBJ2-3; 8 nucleotides agree with TRBD1. From germline, CDR1 is LNHDA and CDR2 SQIVND (reference sequence). The trim removed 11 bases at V and 2 bases at J, leaving 6 bases unmatched. The length of the CDR3 is 13 residues. Written as DNA, the CDR3 is TGTGCCGTCAGGACAGGGCCCACAGATACGCAGTATTTT. Its protein product is CAVRTGPTDTQYF.

The rearrangement uses TRBV28 and TRBJ2-3; no firm D call. The CDR3 is made up of 16 amino acids. Per the germline V gene, CDR1 is MDHEN and CDR2 is SYDVKM. Between the trimmed V and J ends, which lost 4 bases and 4 bases, there was a span of 18 bases. CDR3: CASSSGDPGLADTQYF. For the CDR3, the DNA is TGTGCCAGCAGTTCCGGAGACCCAGGCCTGGCAGATACGCAGTATTTT.